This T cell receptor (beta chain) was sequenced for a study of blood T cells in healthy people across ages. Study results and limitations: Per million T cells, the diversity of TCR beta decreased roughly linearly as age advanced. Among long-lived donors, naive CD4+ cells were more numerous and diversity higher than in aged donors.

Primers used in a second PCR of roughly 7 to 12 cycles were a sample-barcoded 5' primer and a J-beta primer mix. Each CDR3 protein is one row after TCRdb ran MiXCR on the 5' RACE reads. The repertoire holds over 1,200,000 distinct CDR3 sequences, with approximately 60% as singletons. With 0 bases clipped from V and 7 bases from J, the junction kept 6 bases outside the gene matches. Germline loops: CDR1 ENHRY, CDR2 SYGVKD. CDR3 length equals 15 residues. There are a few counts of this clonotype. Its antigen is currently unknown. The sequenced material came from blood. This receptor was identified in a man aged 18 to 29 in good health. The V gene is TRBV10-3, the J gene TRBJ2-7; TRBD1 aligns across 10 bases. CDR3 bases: TGTGCCATCAGTGAGTCGGGACAGGGGATGGGTGAGCAGTACTTC. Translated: CAISESGQGMGEQYF.